What follows are 5 T cell receptor beta chains derived from one specimen sequenced in a study of blood T cell repertoires in COVID-19. The method was immunoSEQ multiplex PCR; TCRdb's version includes in-frame clones alone and lacks a portion of them. The data contain 85,000 or so clones, about nine tenths of them singletons. The sample was peripheral blood. All receptors come from a man in his fifties or sixties with active or convalescent COVID-19.

The chain couples TRBV19 to TRBJ1-5; D not resolved. CDR1 and CDR2 from the germline V gene are LNHDA and SQIVND (reference sequence). Trimming removed 6 bases at V and 0 bases at J, with 12 bases between. The CDR3 covers 15 residues. The CDR3 DNA sequence: TGTGCCAGTAGGAAAACGGTTAATAGCAATCAGCCCCAGCATTTT. It translates to CASRKTVNSNQPQHF.

The chain combines TRBV15 with TRBJ2-7; no definite D call. CDR1 LNHNV and CDR2 YYDKDF come from the germline V gene (reference sequence). The CDR3 runs 11 residues. Trimming took off 1 base at V and 7 bases at J, with 5 bases between the two ends. CDR3 nucleotides: TGTGCCACCAGCAGAGCGTCTGAGCAGTACTTC. As protein: CATSRASEQYF.

V usage is TRBV7-2 and J usage is TRBJ1-4; a weak D match, TRBD1 (5 bases). Germline V gives CDR1 SGHTA, CDR2 FQGNSA. Trimming left V 1 base short and J 13 bases short, with 10 bases between. The CDR3 is 12 amino acids. The CDR3 here is CASSLVGARLFF. The CDR3 nucleotides are TGTGCCAGCAGCTTAGTAGGGGCCAGACTGTTTTTT.

The chain has TRBV25-1 and TRBJ1-3; D remains ambiguous. The V end lost 7 bases, the J end lost 0 bases, and 10 bases lay between the germline ends. The CDR3 is made up of 14 amino acids. Germline loops: CDR1 MGHDK, CDR2 SYGVNS. CDR3 amino acids: CASMEDYSGNTIYF. CDR3 coding DNA: TGTGCCAGCATGGAGGACTACTCTGGAAACACCATATATTTT.

The chain combines TRBV3-1 (or the pseudogene TRBV3-2) with TRBJ2-2; a weak D match, TRBD2 (5 bases). There are 18 residues in the CDR3. CDR1 is LGHDT, CDR2 YNNKEL, per germline (reference sequence). The V end was cut by 0 bases, the J end by 0 bases, with 14 bases between. CDR3 loop: CASSQDRLALTNTGELFF. The CDR3 DNA reads as TGTGCCAGCAGCCAAGATAGGCTAGCCCTAACGAACACCGGGGAGCTGTTTTTT.